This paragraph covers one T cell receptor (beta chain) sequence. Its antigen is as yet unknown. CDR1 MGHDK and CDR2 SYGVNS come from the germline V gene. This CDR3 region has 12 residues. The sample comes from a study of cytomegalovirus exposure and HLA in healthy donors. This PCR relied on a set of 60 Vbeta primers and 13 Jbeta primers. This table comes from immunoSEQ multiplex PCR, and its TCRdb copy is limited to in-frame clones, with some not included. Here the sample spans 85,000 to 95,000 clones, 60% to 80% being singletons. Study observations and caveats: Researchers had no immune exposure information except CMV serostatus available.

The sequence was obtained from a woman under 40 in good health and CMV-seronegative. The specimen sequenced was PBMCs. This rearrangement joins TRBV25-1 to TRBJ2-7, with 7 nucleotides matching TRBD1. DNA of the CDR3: TGTGCAAGCGAGGGGGCTAACTACGAGCAGTACTTC. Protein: CASEGANYEQYF.